These T cell receptor beta chains were read from a single sample in a study of blood T cell repertoires in COVID-19. Repertoires were generated with immunoSEQ multiplex PCR, while TCRdb's copy carries only in-frame clones and drops some. Here the sample spans just over 25,000 clones, around 90% being singletons. Sequenced input: peripheral blood. The source of these receptors is a man aged 70-80 years with acute or convalescent COVID-19. CDR3s include the opening cysteine and the closing phenylalanine or tryptophan. Size is omitted from some rows. Given values are once, few, many or a class for expanded clones.

v_gene	j_gene	abundance	CDR3aa
TRBV7-3	TRBJ1-2	.	CASSLGGTGDGYTF
TRBV19	TRBJ2-2	.	CASNTGNTGELFF
TRBV19	TRBJ2-3	few	CASSIGPPYGVTTDTQYF
TRBV5-6	TRBJ1-2	.	CASSLGGTELYGYTF
TRBV4-1	TRBJ1-4	.	CASSRGMNEKLFF
TRBV12-3/TRBV12-4	TRBJ2-1	.	CASSPSRNNEQFF
TRBV6-5	TRBJ2-3	.	CASSYSGSKRDTQYF
TRBV6-5	TRBJ1-2	few	CASSRGTGYGYTF
TRBV29-1	TRBJ1-2	.	CSVGQGQFEGYGYTF
TRBV19	TRBJ1-5	.	CASNNRRGRGNQPQHF
TRBV11-2	TRBJ1-1	.	CASSLVYGTEAFF
TRBV7-2	TRBJ2-5	.	CASSLNSGKEEAQYF
TRBV11-3	TRBJ2-7	.	CASSLRTSGPYEQYF
TRBV18	TRBJ2-3	once	CASSPSASHRGGTDTQYF
TRBV21-1	TRBJ2-1	few	CASSPKASLIF
TRBV5-6	TRBJ2-7	.	CASSLYAGVNEQYF
TRBV2	TRBJ2-7	few	CASRIQTGPHEQYF
TRBV20-1	TRBJ2-4	.	CSASRPMAGNIQYF
TRBV6-2/TRBV6-3	TRBJ2-3	large	CASSYPFLDTQYF
TRBV24-1	TRBJ1-1	.	CATSDLGGAIAFF
TRBV27	TRBJ1-5	few	CASKLGTGSNQPQHF
TRBV19	TRBJ2-4	.	CASSRRQNKNIQYF
TRBV11-2	TRBJ1-1	.	CASSAVGAYTEAFF
TRBV19	TRBJ1-2	.	CASSINRGNGYTF
TRBV18	TRBJ2-3	.	CASSLIQASSTDTQYF
TRBV28	TRBJ1-2	.	CASRPVVEGNYGYTF
TRBV28	TRBJ1-2	.	CASDVGLGNYGYTF
TRBV9	TRBJ2-1	.	CASSFRDIYNEQFF
TRBV4-1	TRBJ2-7	.	CASSQDSYEQYF
TRBV7-3	TRBJ1-1	.	CASSLKGTGGLRTEAFF
TRBV11-2	TRBJ2-2	.	CASSFLRTGWETGELFF
TRBV28	TRBJ1-4	.	CASSLIGQGWEKLFF
TRBV4-2	TRBJ2-1	once	CASSPLSSGIYNEQFF
TRBV11-2	TRBJ1-2	.	CASSRVGAAYGYTF
TRBV6-2/TRBV6-3	TRBJ2-7	.	CASSWASGPYEQYF
TRBV5-1	TRBJ2-2	once	CASSLTSAGELFF
TRBV7-3	TRBJ2-3	.	CASSLRQGRTDTQYF
TRBV12-3/TRBV12-4	TRBJ1-1	.	CASSQIQGAGAFF
TRBV7-9	TRBJ2-5	.	CASSATGVETQYF
TRBV6-1	TRBJ2-3	once	CASNEGAVITDTQYF
TRBV27	TRBJ2-1	.	CASSPPGTGGNEQFF
TRBV10-3	TRBJ2-1	.	CAISERSSGTLYNEQFF
TRBV27	TRBJ2-7	.	CASSSPSGKQYF
TRBV6-5	TRBJ1-1	.	CASSYAGDTEAFF
TRBV10-3	TRBJ1-1	.	CAISAGTGRLNTEAFF
TRBV11-2	TRBJ2-7	.	CASSLNLMSSYEQYF
TRBV19	TRBJ2-5	.	CASSIGTARETQYF
TRBV6-5	TRBJ2-2	once	CASSREAGYVGELFF
TRBV7-3	TRBJ2-1	.	CASSSTSGSYNEQFF
TRBV9	TRBJ1-1	.	CASSANGGLNTEAFF
TRBV19	TRBJ1-4	.	CASEQSGQLNEKLFF